This TCR beta chain was captured in a study of T cell repertoires in ileal Crohn's disease. Method: immunoSEQ multiplex PCR; TCRdb's copy keeps in-frame clones and lacks some. The table lists roughly 5,000 clones, around 90% of them singletons. The specimen was ileal tissue. The receptor's source is an adult with Crohn's disease.

CDR3 loop: CASSLRPGQGVSPLHF. CDR3 nucleotide sequence: TGTGCCAGCAGTTTACGGCCGGGACAGGGAGTTTCACCCCTCCACTTT. The rearrangement links TRBV6-5 to TRBJ1-6, with TRBD1 identical over 9 bases. The trim removed 4 bases at V and 9 bases at J, leaving 10 bases unmatched. The CDR3 is made up of 16 amino acids. Germline lookup yields CDR1 MNHEY and CDR2 SVGAGI.